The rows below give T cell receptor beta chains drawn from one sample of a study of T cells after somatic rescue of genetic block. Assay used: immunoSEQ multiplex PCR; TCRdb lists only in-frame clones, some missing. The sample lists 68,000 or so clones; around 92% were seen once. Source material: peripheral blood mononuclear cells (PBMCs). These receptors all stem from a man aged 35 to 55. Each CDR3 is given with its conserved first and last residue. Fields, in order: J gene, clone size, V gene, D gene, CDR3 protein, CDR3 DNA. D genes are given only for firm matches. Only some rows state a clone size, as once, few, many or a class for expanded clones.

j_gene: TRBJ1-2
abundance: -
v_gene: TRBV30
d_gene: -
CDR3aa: CAATWTEGNGYTF
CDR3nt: TGTGCGGCAACTTGGACAGAAGGAAATGGCTACACCTTC

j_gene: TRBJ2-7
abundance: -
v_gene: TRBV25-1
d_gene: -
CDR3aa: CASSVGYEQYF
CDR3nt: TGTGCCAGCAGTGTGGGGTACGAGCAGTACTTC

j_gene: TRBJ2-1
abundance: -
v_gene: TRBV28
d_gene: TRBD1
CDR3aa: CASSHPTGGSNEQFF
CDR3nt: TGTGCCAGCAGTCACCCCACAGGGGGATCCAATGAGCAGTTCTTC

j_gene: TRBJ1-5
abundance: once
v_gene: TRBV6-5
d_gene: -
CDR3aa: CASSYMTGQWPQHF
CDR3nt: TGTGCCAGCAGTTACATGACGGGCCAATGGCCCCAGCATTTT

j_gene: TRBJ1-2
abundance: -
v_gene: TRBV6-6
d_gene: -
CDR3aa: CASSQGGGYTF
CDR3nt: TGTGCCAGCAGCCAAGGTGGTGGCTACACCTTC

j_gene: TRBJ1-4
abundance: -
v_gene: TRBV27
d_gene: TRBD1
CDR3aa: CASRDRPGEKLFF
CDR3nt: TGTGCCAGCAGGGACAGGCCGGGGGAAAAACTGTTTTTT

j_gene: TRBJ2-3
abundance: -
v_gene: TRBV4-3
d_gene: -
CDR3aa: CASSQMPSRPTDTQYF
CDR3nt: TGCGCCAGCAGCCAAATGCCTAGCAGGCCCACAGATACGCAGTATTTT

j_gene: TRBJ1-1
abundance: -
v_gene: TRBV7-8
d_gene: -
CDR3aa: CASKEGLSMNTEAFF
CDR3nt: TGTGCCAGCAAGGAGGGGCTATCGATGAACACTGAAGCTTTCTTT

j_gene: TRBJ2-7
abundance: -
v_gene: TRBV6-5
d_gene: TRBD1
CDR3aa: CASTLNPGQAYEQYF
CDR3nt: TGTGCCAGCACCCTCAACCCGGGACAGGCCTACGAGCAGTACTTC

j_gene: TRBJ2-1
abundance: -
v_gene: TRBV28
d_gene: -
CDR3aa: CASSLFGEQFF
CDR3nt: TGTGCCAGCAGTTTATTTGGTGAGCAGTTCTTC

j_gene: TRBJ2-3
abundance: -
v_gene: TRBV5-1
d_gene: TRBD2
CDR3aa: CASSPRLADTDTQYF
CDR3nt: TGCGCCAGCAGCCCCAGACTAGCGGACACAGATACGCAGTATTTT

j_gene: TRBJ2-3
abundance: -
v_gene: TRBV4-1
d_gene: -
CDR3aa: CASSRRVVGTDTQYF
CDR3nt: TGCGCCAGCAGCCGCCGAGTGGTGGGTACAGATACGCAGTATTTT

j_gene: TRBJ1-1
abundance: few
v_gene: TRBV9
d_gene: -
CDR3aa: CASSSRGSTEAFF
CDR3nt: TGTGCCAGCAGCAGCAGGGGTTCCACTGAAGCTTTCTTT

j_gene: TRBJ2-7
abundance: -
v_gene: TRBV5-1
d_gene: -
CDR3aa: CASSSLYEQYF
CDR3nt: TGCGCCAGCAGCTCTCTCTACGAGCAGTACTTC

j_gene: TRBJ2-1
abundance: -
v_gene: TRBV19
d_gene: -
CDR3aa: CASSTVQHEQFF
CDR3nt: TGTGCCAGTAGTACCGTCCAGCATGAGCAGTTCTTC

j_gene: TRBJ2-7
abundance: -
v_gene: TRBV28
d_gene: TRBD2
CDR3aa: CASSRAGGQYEQYF
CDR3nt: TGTGCCAGCAGTCGAGCGGGAGGGCAGTACGAGCAGTACTTC

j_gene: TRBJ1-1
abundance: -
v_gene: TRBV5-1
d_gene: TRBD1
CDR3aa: CASSLGWAVGTENTEAFF
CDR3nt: TGCGCCAGCAGCTTGGGGTGGGCGGTGGGGACAGAGAACACTGAAGCTTTCTTT

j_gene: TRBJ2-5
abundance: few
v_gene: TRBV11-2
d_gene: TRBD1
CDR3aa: CASSLQAPGTGLQETQYF
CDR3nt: TGTGCCAGCAGCTTACAGGCCCCCGGGACAGGGCTACAAGAGACCCAGTACTTC

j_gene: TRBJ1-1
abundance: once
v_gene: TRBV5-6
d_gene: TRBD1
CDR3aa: CASSSPGQGGTEAFF
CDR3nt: TGTGCCAGCAGCTCACCAGGGCAGGGGGGCACTGAAGCTTTCTTT

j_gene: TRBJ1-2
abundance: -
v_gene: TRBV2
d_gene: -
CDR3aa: CASSDLPGLGYTF
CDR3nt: TGTGCCAGCAGTGACTTGCCAGGGCTAGGCTACACCTTC

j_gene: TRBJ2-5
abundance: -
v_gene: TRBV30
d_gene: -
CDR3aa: CAWSEGRETQYF
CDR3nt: TGTGCCTGGAGTGAGGGGAGGGAGACCCAGTACTTC

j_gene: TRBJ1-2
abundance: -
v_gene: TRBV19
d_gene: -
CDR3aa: CASSARQVGYTF
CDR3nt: TGTGCCAGTAGTGCCCGACAGGTTGGCTACACCTTC

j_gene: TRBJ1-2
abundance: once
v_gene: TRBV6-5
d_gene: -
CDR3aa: CASSEAPGAGYTF
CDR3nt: TGTGCCAGCAGTGAAGCTCCGGGGGCTGGCTACACTTTC

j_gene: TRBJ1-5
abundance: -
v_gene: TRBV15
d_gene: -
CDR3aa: CATSRDRANQPQHF
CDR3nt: TGTGCCACCAGCAGAGATCGGGCAAATCAGCCCCAGCATTTT

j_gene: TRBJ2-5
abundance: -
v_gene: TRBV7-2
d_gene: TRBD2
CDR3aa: CASSLASGSQYQETQYF
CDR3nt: TGTGCCAGCAGCTTAGCTAGCGGGAGCCAGTACCAAGAGACCCAGTACTTC

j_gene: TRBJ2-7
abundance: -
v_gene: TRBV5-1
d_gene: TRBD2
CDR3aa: CASSNRLAGRYEQYF
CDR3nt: TGCGCCAGCAGCAACCGACTAGCGGGTCGCTACGAGCAGTACTTC

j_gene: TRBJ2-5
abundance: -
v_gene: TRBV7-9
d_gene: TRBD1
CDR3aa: CASSPGQGQETQYF
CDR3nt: TGTGCCAGCAGCCCGGGACAGGGACAAGAGACCCAGTACTTC

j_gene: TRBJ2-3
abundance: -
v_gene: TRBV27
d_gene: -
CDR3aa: CASSPGAADTQYF
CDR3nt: TGTGCCAGCAGCCCGGGGGCCGCAGATACGCAGTATTTT

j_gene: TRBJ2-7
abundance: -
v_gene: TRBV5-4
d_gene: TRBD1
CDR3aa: CASSYRDRGDEQYF
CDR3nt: TGTGCCAGCAGCTACCGGGACAGGGGGGACGAGCAGTACTTC

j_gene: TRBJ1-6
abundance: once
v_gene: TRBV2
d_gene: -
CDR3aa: CASMQEKGSPLHF
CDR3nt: TGTGCCAGCATGCAGGAGAAGGGTTCACCCCTCCACTTT

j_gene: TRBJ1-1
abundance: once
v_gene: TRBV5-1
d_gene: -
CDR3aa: CATSHQGGSTEAFF
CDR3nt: TGCGCCACTTCACACCAAGGGGGAAGCACTGAAGCTTTCTTT

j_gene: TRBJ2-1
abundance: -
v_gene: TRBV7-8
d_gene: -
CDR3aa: CASSLDTGYVGQEQFF
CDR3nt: TGTGCCAGCAGCTTAGATACCGGGTATGTCGGACAAGAGCAGTTCTTC

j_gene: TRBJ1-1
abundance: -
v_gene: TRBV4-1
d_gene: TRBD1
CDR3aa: CASSQGWDRGETEAFF
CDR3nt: TGCGCCAGCAGCCAAGGGTGGGACAGGGGGGAAACTGAAGCTTTCTTT

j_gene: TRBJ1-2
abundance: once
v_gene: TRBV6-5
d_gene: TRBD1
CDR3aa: CASSAGQGAYGYTF
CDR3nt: TGTGCCAGCAGTGCGGGACAGGGGGCATACGGCTACACCTTC

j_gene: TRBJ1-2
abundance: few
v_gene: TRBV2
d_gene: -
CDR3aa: CASTPAGSYGYTF
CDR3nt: TGTGCCAGCACCCCGGCGGGTAGCTATGGCTACACCTTC

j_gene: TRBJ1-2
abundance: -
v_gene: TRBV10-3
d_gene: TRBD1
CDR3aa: CAISESPGQGGGGYTF
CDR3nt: TGTGCCATCAGTGAGTCGCCGGGACAGGGGGGAGGTGGCTACACCTTC

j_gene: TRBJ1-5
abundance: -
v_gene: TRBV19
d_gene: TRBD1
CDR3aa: CASTHRGSGNQPQHF
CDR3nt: TGTGCCAGTACCCACAGGGGCTCGGGCAATCAGCCCCAGCATTTT

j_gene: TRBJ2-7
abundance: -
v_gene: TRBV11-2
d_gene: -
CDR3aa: CASSLVRGSYEQYF
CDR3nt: TGTGCCAGCAGCTTAGTGCGCGGATCCTACGAGCAGTACTTC

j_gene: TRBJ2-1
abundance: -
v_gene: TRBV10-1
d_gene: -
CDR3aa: CASSEHADNEQFF
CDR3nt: TGCGCCAGCAGTGAGCATGCAGACAATGAGCAGTTCTTC

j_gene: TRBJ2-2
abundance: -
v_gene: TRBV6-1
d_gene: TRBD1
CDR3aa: CASSVGQGASTGELFF
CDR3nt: TGTGCCAGCAGTGTCGGACAGGGGGCGAGCACCGGGGAGCTGTTTTTT

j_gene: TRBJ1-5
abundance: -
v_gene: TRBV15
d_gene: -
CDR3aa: CATSDILGGDQPQHF
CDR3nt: TGTGCCACCAGCGATATACTCGGGGGGGATCAGCCCCAGCATTTT

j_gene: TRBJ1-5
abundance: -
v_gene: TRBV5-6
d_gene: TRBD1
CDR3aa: CASSGRGRGQPQHF
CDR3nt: TGTGCCAGCAGCGGCAGGGGGCGAGGTCAGCCCCAGCATTTT

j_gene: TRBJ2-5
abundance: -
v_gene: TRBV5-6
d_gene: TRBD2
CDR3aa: CASSAGLAGGIGETQYF
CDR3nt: TGTGCCAGCAGCGCGGGACTAGCGGGAGGGATTGGAGAGACCCAGTACTTC

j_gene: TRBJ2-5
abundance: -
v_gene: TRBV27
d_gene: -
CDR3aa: CASSLSGYGTQYF
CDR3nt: TGTGCCAGCAGTTTATCTGGGTACGGGACCCAGTACTTC

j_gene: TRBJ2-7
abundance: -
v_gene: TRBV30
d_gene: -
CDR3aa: CAWRGQSFYEQYF
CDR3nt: TGTGCCTGGAGGGGACAAAGTTTCTATGAGCAGTACTTC

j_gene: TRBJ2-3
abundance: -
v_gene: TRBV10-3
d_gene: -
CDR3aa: CAITQPLARGSDTQYF
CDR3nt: TGTGCCATCACCCAACCCCTAGCGCGGGGTTCAGATACGCAGTATTTT

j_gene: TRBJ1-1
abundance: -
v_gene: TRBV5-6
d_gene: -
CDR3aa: CASSFLRVFENTEAFF
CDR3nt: TGTGCCAGCAGCTTTCTCCGGGTTTTCGAGAACACTGAAGCTTTCTTT

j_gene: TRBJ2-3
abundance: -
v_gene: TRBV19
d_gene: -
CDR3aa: CASSGRAASTDTQYF
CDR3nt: TGTGCCAGTAGCGGTCGGGCAGCCAGCACAGATACGCAGTATTTT

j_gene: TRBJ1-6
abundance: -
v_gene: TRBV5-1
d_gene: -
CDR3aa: CASKPLGNSPLHF
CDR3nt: TGCGCCAGCAAGCCGTTGGGTAATTCACCCCTCCACTTT

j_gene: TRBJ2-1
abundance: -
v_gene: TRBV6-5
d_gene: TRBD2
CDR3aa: CASTKTAGDGEQFF
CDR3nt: TGTGCCAGCACAAAAACGGCGGGGGATGGTGAGCAGTTCTTC

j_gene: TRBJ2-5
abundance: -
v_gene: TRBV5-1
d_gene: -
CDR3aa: CASRAPGSPGETQYF
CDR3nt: TGCGCCAGCAGGGCTCCCGGGTCCCCGGGAGAGACCCAGTACTTC

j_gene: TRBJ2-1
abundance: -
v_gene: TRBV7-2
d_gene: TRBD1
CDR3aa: CASSFSGTGGNEQFF
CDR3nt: TGTGCCAGCAGCTTCTCCGGGACAGGGGGCAATGAGCAGTTCTTC

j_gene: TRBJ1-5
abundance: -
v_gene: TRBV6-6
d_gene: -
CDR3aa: CASRQGSNQPQHF
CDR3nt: TGTGCCAGCAGACAGGGTAGCAATCAGCCCCAGCATTTT

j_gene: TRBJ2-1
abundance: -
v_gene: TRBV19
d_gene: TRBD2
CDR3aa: CASTPVGLEAGAQFF
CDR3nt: TGTGCCAGTACCCCCGTCGGACTAGAGGCTGGGGCGCAGTTCTTC